One and the same sample provided the 29 T cell receptor beta chains below, sequenced in a study of blood T cell repertoires in COVID-19. Measured with immunoSEQ multiplex PCR; TCRdb has only the in-frame clones, and not every one. The sample records over 70,000 clones, around three quarters being singletons. Source material: peripheral blood. The receptor source for this set is a man between 65 and 85 years old with acute or convalescent COVID-19.

This clone occurred a few times. The chain's CDR3 is CASSQDVGGAAGANVLTF. Written as DNA, the CDR3 is TGTGCCAGCAGCCAAGATGTAGGGGGGGCGGCGGGGGCCAACGTCCTGACTTTC. The rearrangement uses TRBV3-1 (or the pseudogene TRBV3-2) and TRBJ2-6, with D perhaps matching TRBD2 (7 bases). This CDR3 is built from 18 residues. The ends were cut back, 0 bases at V and 4 bases at J, with 16 bases in the middle. The germline V gene has CDR1 LGHDT and CDR2 YNNKEL (reference sequence).

The chain employs TRBV24-1 and TRBJ1-2, with D perhaps TRBD1 (6 bases). The CDR3 is made up of 14 amino acids. V was cut by 4 bases and J by 7 bases, with 15 bases left in between. Looked up from germline, CDR1 is KGHDR and CDR2 is SFDVKD. The DNA for the CDR3 is TGTGCCACCAGTGACCGACAGGAGTTCAGTGGCTACACCTTC. Residues: CATSDRQEFSGYTF.

The chain is built from TRBV2 and TRBJ1-5, with 7 bases lining up with TRBD1. After removal of 4 bases from V and 5 bases from J, the junction contained 5 bases not matched to a gene. The CDR3 consists of 14 residues. The germline CDR1 and CDR2 sequences are SNHLY and FYNNEI. The CDR3 loop is CASSGGQSHQPQHF. The CDR3 bases are TGTGCCAGCAGTGGGGGACAGTCCCATCAGCCCCAGCATTTT.

The chain employs TRBV28 and TRBJ2-2; D is uncertain. The germline gives CDR1 MDHEN, CDR2 SYDVKM. Trimming removed 11 bases at V and 4 bases at J, with 17 bases between. This CDR3 is built from 14 residues. CDR3 loop: CALAPPSGTGELFF. The CDR3 DNA sequence: TGTGCCTTAGCCCCACCCTCGGGCACCGGGGAGCTGTTTTTT.

The chain recombines TRBV5-1 with TRBJ1-2; the D gene is possibly TRBD1 (6 bases). Trimming left V 6 bases short and J 9 bases short, with 18 bases between. Per germline, CDR1 SGHRS and CDR2 YFSETQ. This CDR3 region has 13 residues. The CDR3 loop reads CASTNGGAGSYTF. CDR3 bases: TGCGCCAGCACCAATGGGGGGGCTGGGAGCTACACCTTC.

The chain has TRBV9 and TRBJ2-2; TRBD1 matches 9 bases. Germline values: CDR1 SGDLS, CDR2 YYNGEE. J gave up 3 bases and V 0 bases, and 3 bases lay outside the gene matches. CDR3 length equals 16 residues. The CDR3 here is CASSVAGTGYTGELFF. The CDR3 DNA reads as TGTGCCAGCAGCGTAGCCGGGACAGGGTACACCGGGGAGCTGTTTTTT.

J is TRBJ2-2 and V is TRBV4-2, with 9 nucleotides matching TRBD1. J gave up 1 base and V 2 bases, and 14 bases lay outside the gene matches. The CDR3 spans 20 residues. Germline V gene lookup returns CDR1 LGHNA and CDR2 YNFKEQ. Written as DNA, the CDR3 is TGTGCCAGCAGCCAATCGCCGGGACAGGGCCGGCATCAGAACACCGGGGAGCTGTTTTTT. Protein: CASSQSPGQGRHQNTGELFF.

This sequence joins TRBV10-2 and TRBJ1-5; TRBD1 aligns across 8 bases. This CDR3 contains 16 residues. Germline values: CDR1 WSHSY, CDR2 SAAADI. Germline trimming cut 6 bases from V and 5 bases from J; bases unmatched to any gene: 12. The CDR3 is CASSRLPRGLDQPQHF. In DNA form, the CDR3 reads TGCGCCAGCAGCCGTTTACCCAGGGGGCTAGATCAGCCCCAGCATTTT.

The rearrangement links TRBV2 to TRBJ1-2; D may be TRBD1 (6 bases). Germline lookup yields CDR1 SNHLY and CDR2 FYNNEI. V gave up 8 bases and J gave up 8 bases, with 24 bases separating them. This CDR3 comprises 15 residues. CDR3 protein: CASVLQGAAGEGYTF. DNA of the CDR3: TGTGCCAGCGTCCTACAGGGCGCAGCGGGAGAGGGCTACACCTTC. The variable domain in full, completed from reference TRBV2 and TRBJ1-2, reads EPEVTQTPSHQVTQMGQEVILRCVPISNHLYFYWYRQILGQKVEFLVSFYNNEISEKSEIFDDQFSVERPDGSNFTLKIRSTKLEDSAMYFCASVLQGAAGEGYTFGSGTRLTVV.

The rearrangement uses TRBV5-1 and TRBJ2-5; 10 nucleotides agree with TRBD1. CDR1 and CDR2 from the germline V gene are SGHRS and YFSETQ. The CDR3 spans 14 residues. Losses at the gene ends were 1 base for V and 5 bases for J; bases not matched to a gene: 2. The CDR3 DNA is TGCGCCAGCAGCTTGTTGGACAGGGGGGAGACCCAGTACTTC. It yields the protein CASSLLDRGETQYF.

This clone was counted a single time. This chain uses TRBV4-1 with TRBJ1-5; D not resolved. The CDR3 is 15 residues long. V lost 0 bases, J lost 7 bases, and 13 bases lay in between. Germline V gene data show CDR1 as MGHRA and CDR2 as YSYEKL. The CDR3 DNA reads TGCGCCAGCAGCCAAGATTGGACTGGAGGGCAGCCCCAGCATTTT. Translating it yields CASSQDWTGGQPQHF.

This clone has a handful of counts. The chain uses TRBV10-3 and TRBJ1-2, with D possibly matching TRBD1 (6 bases). The ends were cut back, 4 bases at V and 9 bases at J, with 21 bases in the middle. Germline CDR1 reads ENHRY; CDR2 reads SYGVKD. This CDR3 spans 15 amino acids. The CDR3 is CAISAQGPREMSYTF. The DNA for the CDR3 is TGTGCCATCAGTGCTCAGGGGCCCCGTGAGATGAGCTACACCTTC.

The V and J genes are TRBV12-1 and TRBJ1-1; TRBD1, the D gene given by the table, was not confirmed from the DNA. TRBV12-1 is designated a pseudogene. The CDR3 loop spans 16 amino acids. In DNA form, the CDR3 reads TGTGCCAGCAATGGTTCCAGGGGGACGATGAACACTGAAGCTTTCTTT. It translates to CASNGSRGTMNTEAFF.

The count of this clone is one. The chain carries TRBV6-5 and TRBJ2-7; 7 bases agree with TRBD1. Losses at the gene ends were 4 bases for V and 3 bases for J; bases not matched to a gene: 9. Germline V gene sequence: CDR1 MNHEY, CDR2 SVGAGI. The CDR3 is 15 residues long. The CDR3 reads CASSLGFTGDYEQYV. The CDR3, as DNA: TGTGCCAGCAGTTTGGGCTTTACAGGGGACTACGAGCAGTACGTC.

This clone has just a few counts. The chain employs TRBV12-3 or TRBV12-4 and TRBJ2-1; tentatively, D is TRBD1 (5 bases). The V end lost 8 bases, the J end lost 3 bases, and 11 bases lay between the germline ends. The CDR3 consists of 13 residues. The CDR3 nucleotides read TGTGCCAGCTCCAGGACACTCTACAATGAGCAGTTCTTC. It encodes CASSRTLYNEQFF.

The chain joins TRBV2 to TRBJ1-5; 10 nucleotides agree with TRBD1. Germline values: CDR1 SNHLY, CDR2 FYNNEI. After removal of 5 bases from V and 2 bases from J, the junction contained 3 bases not matched to a gene. The CDR3 covers 15 residues. CDR3 sequence (DNA): TGTGCCAGCAGTCCTGGGACAGGGGGCAATCAGCCCCAGCATTTT. Translating gives CASSPGTGGNQPQHF. The whole variable domain, remainder taken from reference TRBV2 and TRBJ1-5, is EPEVTQTPSHQVTQMGQEVILRCVPISNHLYFYWYRQILGQKVEFLVSFYNNEISEKSEIFDDQFSVERPDGSNFTLKIRSTKLEDSAMYFCASSPGTGGNQPQHFGDGTRLSIL.

The chain has TRBV19 and TRBJ1-2, with 7 bases that match TRBD1. There are 12 residues in the CDR3. Germline V gene data show CDR1 as LNHDA and CDR2 as SQIVND (reference sequence). J lost 9 bases, V lost 5 bases, and 6 bases had no gene match. The CDR3 sequence: CASSSPGQRYTF. The CDR3 bases are TGTGCCAGTAGTTCTCCGGGACAGCGCTACACCTTC.

The V gene is TRBV19, the J gene TRBJ2-4; maybe TRBD1 (6 bases). Trimming stripped 4 bases from V and 11 bases from J, with 15 bases between. This CDR3 has 13 residues. Germline V lookup: CDR1 LNHDA, CDR2 SQIVND (reference sequence). The CDR3 sequence is CASSTEDRNFQYF. In nucleotides, the CDR3 is TGTGCCAGTAGTACCGAAGACAGGAATTTTCAGTACTTC.

The rearrangement uses TRBV7-2 and TRBJ1-1; TRBD1 might be the D (6 bases). Germline V gene sequence: CDR1 SGHTA, CDR2 FQGNSA. Trimming took 5 bases from V and 5 from J, leaving 12 bases between them. CDR3 length: 13 residues. The CDR3 DNA reads as TGTGCCAGCAGCGCGCGGACAGTTACTGAAGCTTTCTTT. This codes for CASSARTVTEAFF.

J is TRBJ1-2 and V is TRBV28, with D possibly TRBD1 on 5 matching bases. Trimming took 6 bases from V and 1 from J, leaving 15 bases between them. Germline V gene sequence: CDR1 MDHEN, CDR2 SYDVKM. The CDR3 covers 15 residues. CDR3 protein: CASSPGGVNNYGYTF. CDR3 DNA: TGTGCCAGCAGCCCGGGGGGGGTAAATAACTATGGCTACACCTTC.

This chain connects TRBV3-1 (or the pseudogene TRBV3-2) to TRBJ2-3; D possibly corresponds to TRBD1 (5 bases). The CDR3 is 14 residues long. Trimming took 2 bases from V and 2 from J, leaving 8 bases between them. CDR1 LGHDT and CDR2 YNNKEL come from the germline V gene (reference sequence). The CDR3 reads CASSQRGTTDTQYF. The CDR3 coding sequence is TGTGCCAGCAGCCAAAGGGGCACCACAGATACGCAGTATTTT.

The V call is TRBV6-6, the J call TRBJ2-1; a possible D gene is TRBD2 (6 bases). V dropped 10 bases and J dropped 6 bases, with 16 bases sitting between them. The CDR3 is made up of 13 amino acids. The germline gives CDR1 MNHNY, CDR2 SVGAGI (reference sequence). In DNA, the CDR3 is TGTGCCAACGGGGGTCCTAATGGCAATGAGCAGTTCTTC. This translates into CANGGPNGNEQFF.

This chain uses TRBV30 with TRBJ1-5; D is ambiguous. CDR1 is GTSNPN, CDR2 SVGIG, per germline (reference sequence). V lost 0 bases and J lost 7, with 10 bases in between. This CDR3 has 13 amino acids. In nucleotides, the CDR3 is TGTGCCTGGAGTGTCTCGGGAACCCAGCCCCAGCATTTT. Translation: CAWSVSGTQPQHF.

Ten or more counts support this clone. The J gene is TRBJ2-2, the V gene TRBV6-2 or TRBV6-3, with 8 bases aligning to TRBD2. The V and J ends lost 6 bases and 8 bases, in that order; junction bases with no gene match: 5. The germline CDR1 and CDR2 sequences are MNHEY and SVGEGT. This CDR3 is 13 amino acids long. DNA for the CDR3: TGTGCCAGCAGCACGGGACTAGTGGGGGAGCTGTTTTTT. The encoded protein is CASSTGLVGELFF.

Only one count was recorded for this clone. The chain uses TRBV2 and TRBJ2-7, with 8 bases that match TRBD1. Germline CDR1 and CDR2: SNHLY and FYNNEI. The CDR3 is 15 amino acids. V gave up 6 bases and J gave up 0 bases; unmatched junction bases: 7. The DNA of the CDR3 is TGTGCCAGCAGACCCGACAGGGGAAGCTCCTACGAGCAGTACTTC. Translating gives CASRPDRGSSYEQYF.

The gene calls are TRBV19 and TRBJ1-1; 8 nucleotides align to TRBD1. Germline lookup yields CDR1 LNHDA and CDR2 SQIVND (reference sequence). With V trimmed by 2 bases and J by 10 bases, 18 bases remained unmatched. The CDR3 sequence is 17 residues long. In DNA form, the CDR3 reads TGTGCCAGTAGTATAATAATCTTGGGTGGGACAGGTGGCGGAGCTTTCTTT. Translated, it gives CASSIIILGGTGGGAFF.

This clone has just one count. The V gene is TRBV18, the J gene TRBJ2-1, with a possible D match to TRBD1 (5 bases). V was shortened by 4 bases and J by 0 bases, with 19 bases between the two germline ends. Germline values: CDR1 KGHSH, CDR2 LQKENI. The CDR3 contains 18 residues. CDR3: CASSQGIQGGRSYNEQFF. The CDR3 DNA sequence: TGTGCCAGCTCACAGGGGATCCAGGGCGGCCGCTCCTACAATGAGCAGTTCTTC.

Concerning this clone: The same CDR3 arises from other DNA sequences in this sample as well. V is TRBV5-6 and J is TRBJ1-4; D ambiguous. The CDR3 is made up of 14 amino acids. From germline, CDR1 is SGHDT and CDR2 YYEEEE. The germline V and J ends were trimmed by 0 bases and 5 bases, with 8 bases remaining between them. The CDR3 loop reads CASSLGQGNEKLFF. CDR3 coding DNA: TGTGCCAGCAGCTTGGGACAAGGAAATGAAAAACTGTTTTTT.

This clone was counted a single time. The J gene is TRBJ2-3, the V gene TRBV5-4; no clear D gene. There are 13 residues in the CDR3. In germline, CDR1 is SGHNT, CDR2 YYREEE (reference sequence). The V end lost 4 bases, the J end lost 4 bases, and 10 bases lay between the germline ends. The CDR3 sequence: CASSPSPPDTQYF. The CDR3 DNA reads as TGTGCCAGCAGCCCGAGTCCCCCAGATACGCAGTATTTT. Combining the CDR3 with reference TRBV5-4 and TRBJ2-3 gives the whole variable domain ETGVTQSPTHLIKTRGQQVTLRCSSQSGHNTVSWYQQALGQGPQFIFQYYREEENGRGNFPPRFSGLQFPNYSSELNVNALELDDSALYLCASSPSPPDTQYFGPGTRLTVL.